Detailed here is one T cell receptor beta chain. The antigen remains undetermined. Germline values: CDR1 LNHNV, CDR2 YYDKDF (reference sequence). The CDR3 runs 13 residues. The data derive from a study of monozygotic twins with inflammatory bowel disease. Notes on the study in general: Different subtypes (of T cells) could not be told apart from one another.

Starting material for each TCR library was roughly 3,500 ng of total RNA. Each sample's cDNA came from eight separate reactions. TCRdb reprocessed the 5' RACE reads, keeping one entry per CDR3 protein, no DNA. This listing includes 350,000 to 500,000 distinct CDR3 sequences. V is TRBV15 and J is TRBJ2-1; no DNA is available, so the TRBD1 call from TCRdb remains unchecked. This TCR was recovered from a human donor with ulcerative colitis or Crohn's disease, or a healthy co-twin of an affected twin (not recorded which). The sequenced material came from blood. The CDR3 loop reads CATSSYRPGEKFF.